This T cell receptor beta chain was retrieved from a study of control samples from healthy donors and cancer patients. Germline V CDR1 and CDR2: LNHDA, SQIVND (reference sequence). CDR3 length equals 13 residues. The V gene lost 3 bases and the J gene lost 6 bases, with 11 bases spanning the gap. The repertoire was sequenced with immunoSEQ multiplex PCR; TCRdb's copy has only in-frame clones and lacks some. The sample has 120,000 or so clones, around 92% seen once; the top ten hold less than 0.65%. The material sequenced was PBMCs. The chain links TRBV19 to TRBJ1-1; no clear D. The receptor's source is an elderly man with head and neck cancer. Here the CDR3 reads CASSINRGAEAFF. The CDR3 coding sequence is TGTGCCAGTAGTATTAATCGGGGAGCTGAAGCTTTCTTT.